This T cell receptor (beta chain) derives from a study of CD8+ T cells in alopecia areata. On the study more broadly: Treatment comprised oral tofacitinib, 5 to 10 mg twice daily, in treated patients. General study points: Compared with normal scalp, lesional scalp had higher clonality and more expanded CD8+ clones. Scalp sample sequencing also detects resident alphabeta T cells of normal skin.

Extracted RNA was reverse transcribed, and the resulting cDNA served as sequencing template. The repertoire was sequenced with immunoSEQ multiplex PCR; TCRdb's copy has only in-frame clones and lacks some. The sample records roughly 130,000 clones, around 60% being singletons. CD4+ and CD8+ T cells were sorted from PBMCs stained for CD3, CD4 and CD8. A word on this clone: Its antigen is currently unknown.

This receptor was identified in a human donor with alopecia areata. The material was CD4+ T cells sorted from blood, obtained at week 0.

For the CDR3, the DNA is TGTGCCAGCCTAAGACGGCGGGGGGGCGACGACGAGCAGTACTTC. Translating it yields CASLRRRGGDDEQYF. This sequence joins TRBV2 and TRBJ2-7; 9 bases map to TRBD2. The trim removed 8 bases at V and 5 bases at J, leaving 13 bases unmatched. The CDR3 has 15 residues. Per the germline V gene, CDR1 is SNHLY and CDR2 is FYNNEI.